Shown below are 8 T cell receptor beta chains from a single sample sequenced in a study of T cell repertoires in cytomegalovirus infection. TCRdb ran MiXCR on the reads and lists one entry per CDR3 protein. This sample has nearly 450,000 distinct CDR3 sequences, with roughly a third found just once. The source material was PBMCs. The receptors originated from a human donor in good health (CMV status not recorded). Some clones in this sample may be carry-over from other donors' samples.

This clonotype showed up just a few times. CDR3 loop: CASSLGPEPTYNEQFF. As DNA, the CDR3 is TGTGCCAGCAGCTTGGGGCCGGAACCTACCTACAATGAGCAGTTCTTC. The gene calls are TRBV5-5 and TRBJ2-1, with no clear D. Germline-derived CDR1 and CDR2 are SGHKS and YYEKEE (reference sequence). This CDR3 region has 16 residues. The germline V and J ends were trimmed by 0 bases and 2 bases, with 12 bases remaining between them.

This clonotype was observed a handful of times. V gene TRBV7-9 combines with J gene TRBJ1-1, with unresolved D. Germline V gene sequence: CDR1 SEHNR, CDR2 FQNEAQ (reference sequence). The CDR3 sequence is 14 residues long. Trimming took 5 bases from V and 5 from J, leaving 15 bases between them. This CDR3 reads CASSQPWGGTEAFF. The CDR3 DNA sequence: TGTGCCAGCAGCCAACCTTGGGGAGGGACTGAAGCTTTCTTT.

The V and J genes are TRBV12-3 or TRBV12-4 and TRBJ1-1, with 10 nucleotides matching TRBD1. V was pared by 5 bases and J by 7 bases, with 7 bases of the junction left unmatched. This CDR3 has 14 residues. The DNA of the CDR3 is TGTGCCAGCAGTCCTTTAGGGACAGGGGTTGAAGCTTTCTTT. It codes for CASSPLGTGVEAFF.

This clonotype was counted a single time. Because it lacks the conserved phenylalanine or tryptophan at the end, this CDR3 is likely a read error. This chain uses TRBV19 with TRBJ2-7; tentative D call: TRBD2 (5 bases). V dropped 5 bases and J dropped 0 bases, with 8 bases sitting between them. Germline-derived CDR1 and CDR2 are LNHDA and SQIVND (reference sequence). The CDR3 has 13 amino acids. The CDR3: CASSYSVSYEQYL. DNA of the CDR3: TGTGCCAGTAGTTATAGCGTCTCCTACGAGCAGTACTTA.

This clonotype was recorded a few times. The genes are TRBV7-2 and TRBJ2-1; D may be TRBD1 (5 bases). Trimming took 0 bases from V and 9 from J, leaving 9 bases between them. This CDR3 spans 13 amino acids. CDR1 SGHTA and CDR2 FQGNSA come from the germline V gene. CDR3 region: CASSLAPQGEQFF. CDR3 sequence (DNA): TGTGCCAGCAGCTTAGCCCCCCAGGGTGAGCAGTTCTTC.

This clonotype was observed once. The rearrangement joins TRBV23-1 to TRBJ2-3; TRBD2 matches 12 bases. TRBV23-1 is classed as an ORF, of uncertain function. V lost 7 bases and J lost 3; bases outside the gene matches: 11. The CDR3 is made up of 17 amino acids. DNA of the CDR3: TGCGCCAGCATCCGACGGCTAGCGGGGGGGCCGACAGATACGCAGTATTTT. This encodes CASIRRLAGGPTDTQYF.

The table lists this clonotype with a few counts. This chain links TRBV11-2 with TRBJ2-1, with 9 bases lining up with TRBD1. With V trimmed by 3 bases and J by 9 bases, 6 bases remained unmatched. CDR3 length: 14 amino acids. The germline V gene has CDR1 SGHAT and CDR2 FQNNGV. As DNA, the CDR3 is TGTGCCAGCAGCTTCACAGGGGGCCCTCGTGAGCAGTTCTTC. Translation: CASSFTGGPREQFF.

Many counts were recorded for this clonotype. This rearrangement joins TRBV7-6 to TRBJ2-7; either TRBD1 or TRBD2 may fit D (5 bases each). V was shortened by 6 bases and J by 5 bases, with 20 bases between the two germline ends. This CDR3 is built from 15 residues. Germline CDR1 SGHVS, CDR2 FNYEAQ. CDR3 sequence reads: CASSSRDGRAHEQYF. In DNA, the CDR3 is TGTGCCAGCAGTAGCCGGGACGGACGCGCCCACGAGCAGTACTTC. The full variable domain, its missing parts supplied by reference TRBV7-6 and TRBJ2-7, is GAGVSQSPRYKVTKRGQDVALRCDPISGHVSLYWYRQALGQGPEFLTYFNYEAQQDKSGLPNDRFSAERPEGSISTLTIQRTEQRDSAMYRCASSSRDGRAHEQYFGPGTRLTVT.